This entry lists 18 T cell receptor beta chains sequenced from one sample in a study of blood T cell repertoires in COVID-19. Method: immunoSEQ multiplex PCR; TCRdb's copy keeps in-frame clones and lacks some. Here the sample spans 180,000 or so clones, about three quarters being singletons. Sequencing was done on a sample of peripheral blood. The receptors were gathered from a woman in her forties or fifties with active or convalescent COVID-19.

This clone has just a few counts. The chain joins TRBV11-2 to TRBJ2-7, with TRBD2 identical over 11 bases. CDR3 length: 15 amino acids. V shed 5 bases, J shed 2 bases, and the junction held 5 bases outside the gene matches. Germline V gene lookup returns CDR1 SGHAT and CDR2 FQNNGV. The DNA of the CDR3 is TGTGCCAGCAGCGCCGGGACTAGCGGTCCCTACGAGCAGTACTTC. This sequence encodes CASSAGTSGPYEQYF.

DNA of the CDR3: TGCGCCAGCAGCTTCCGGAGGGGAAACACCATATATTTT. Encoded protein: CASSFRRGNTIYF. The chain carries TRBV4-3 and TRBJ1-3; D gene uncertain. The germline V gene has CDR1 LGHNA and CDR2 YSLEER. With 5 bases removed from V and 4 bases from J, the gap between germline ends came to 9 bases. The CDR3 contains 13 residues.

This clone was seen a few times. The chain combines TRBV9 with TRBJ2-2, with a tentative D call TRBD2 (6 bases). CDR1 and CDR2 from the germline V gene are SGDLS and YYNGEE. Trimming removed 0 bases at V and 4 bases at J, with 10 bases between. This CDR3 has 15 residues. This chain's CDR3 is CASSVAGVRTGELFF. The DNA of the CDR3 is TGTGCCAGCAGCGTAGCGGGAGTACGCACCGGGGAGCTGTTTTTT.

CDR3 coding DNA: TGTGCCAGCACCTTTCAGGACAGGGGCTTGGGCTACACCTTC. Residues: CASTFQDRGLGYTF. This chain links TRBV6-6 with TRBJ1-2, with 9 nucleotides matching TRBD1. The V gene end was trimmed by 7 bases and the J gene end by 8 bases; junction bases not matched to a gene: 11. CDR3 length: 14 residues. Per germline, CDR1 MNHNY and CDR2 SVGAGI (reference sequence).

The chain has TRBV30 and TRBJ1-3; 8 nucleotides agree with TRBD1. J was trimmed by 4 bases and V by 3 bases; bases with no gene match: 11. CDR1 GTSNPN and CDR2 SVGIG come from the germline V gene (reference sequence). CDR3 length: 16 amino acids. CDR3 amino acids: CAWSYPDRVGGNTIYF. The CDR3 region has the DNA TGTGCCTGGAGCTATCCGGACAGGGTGGGAGGAAACACCATATATTTT.

The gene calls are TRBV12-5 and TRBJ2-3, with 9 bases aligning to TRBD1. From germline, CDR1 is LGHNT and CDR2 FRNRAP. V lost 1 base to trimming and J lost 6 bases; unmatched junction nucleotides: 2. This CDR3 region has 14 residues. CDR3 sequence (DNA): TGTGCTAGTGGTTTGGGGACAGGGGAGGATACGCAGTATTTT. Amino acid sequence: CASGLGTGEDTQYF.

This clone was seen once. This chain links TRBV6-6 with TRBJ1-2; 9 positions agree with TRBD1. The germline V gene has CDR1 MNHNY and CDR2 SVGAGI (reference sequence). The CDR3 loop spans 16 amino acids. V was clipped by 6 bases and J by 0 bases; unmatched bases: 8. CDR3 nucleotide sequence: TGTGCCAGCAGCGAGACAGGGGGGATAGCTAACTATGGCTACACCTTC. Its translation is CASSETGGIANYGYTF.

This clone came up a few times. The J gene is TRBJ2-7, the V gene TRBV28; maybe TRBD2 (6 bases). This CDR3 contains 14 residues. Germline V gives CDR1 MDHEN, CDR2 SYDVKM. V shed 2 bases and J shed 2 bases, with 10 bases lying between them. CDR3 residues: CASSLGGSPYEQYF. CDR3 bases: TGTGCCAGCAGTTTAGGAGGGTCCCCCTACGAGCAGTACTTC.

V usage is TRBV28 and J usage is TRBJ2-7; D is possibly TRBD2 (6 bases). V was trimmed by 4 bases and J by 4 bases, leaving 14 bases between them. CDR1 and CDR2 (germline): MDHEN, SYDVKM. The CDR3 has 14 residues. CDR3 sequence reads: CASSSGGSKYEQYF. CDR3 nucleotide sequence: TGTGCCAGCAGTTCCGGGGGTTCCAAGTACGAGCAGTACTTC.

This clone showed up just once. The rearrangement links TRBV28 to TRBJ2-1, with D maybe TRBD1 (6 bases). V lost 5 bases to trimming and J lost 8 bases, with 22 bases between them. The CDR3 covers 16 residues. CDR1 MDHEN and CDR2 SYDVKM come from the germline V gene. CDR3 bases: TGTGCCAGCAGTCCCCTTTACACAGGGAACCTCCATGAGCAGTTCTTC. It encodes CASSPLYTGNLHEQFF.

The J gene is TRBJ1-2, the V gene TRBV16, with D uncertain. Deletions cut 0 bases from V and 8 bases from J, with 13 bases between. The CDR3 has 14 amino acids. Germline V gene lookup returns CDR1 KGHSY and CDR2 FQNENV. The CDR3 protein is CASSQSKAGGGYTF. The DNA for the CDR3 is TGTGCCAGCAGCCAATCGAAAGCAGGAGGCGGCTACACCTTC.

The chain joins TRBV29-1 to TRBJ2-3, with a possible D match to TRBD1 (6 bases). In germline, CDR1 is SQVTM, CDR2 ANQGSEA. This CDR3 contains 15 residues. Between the trimmed V and J ends, which lost 5 bases and 2 bases, there was a span of 17 bases. Here the CDR3 reads CSVRLQGSYTDTQYF. The CDR3 nucleotides read TGCAGCGTTCGGCTACAGGGATCTTACACAGATACGCAGTATTTT.

The V call is TRBV4-1, the J call TRBJ1-5; no definite D call. Looked up from germline, CDR1 is MGHRA and CDR2 is YSYEKL. CDR3 size: 17 residues. With 1 base removed from V and 1 base from J, the gap between germline ends came to 14 bases. This CDR3 is CASSQGPPEGSNQPQHF. The CDR3 bases are TGCGCCAGCAGCCAAGGCCCCCCAGAGGGCAGCAATCAGCCCCAGCATTTT.

The V gene is TRBV4-3, the J gene TRBJ2-7, with D tentatively TRBD2 (6 bases). The germline gives CDR1 LGHNA, CDR2 YSLEER. The V end lost 1 base, the J end lost 0 bases, and 13 bases lay between the germline ends. CDR3 length equals 16 residues. The CDR3 DNA reads as TGCGCCAGCAGCCAAGGGGCGGGCGGGAACTCCTACGAGCAGTACTTC. This codes for CASSQGAGGNSYEQYF.

This clone was detected once. The chain carries TRBV19 and TRBJ1-5; maybe TRBD1 (6 bases). This CDR3 spans 15 amino acids. CDR1 is LNHDA, CDR2 SQIVND, per germline (reference sequence). V was shortened by 7 bases and J by 7 bases, with 20 bases between the two germline ends. CDR3: CASTPQNRVDQPQHF. DNA for the CDR3: TGTGCCAGTACCCCCCAAAACAGGGTGGACCAGCCCCAGCATTTT. Full variable domain (rest looked up from reference TRBV19 and TRBJ1-5): DGGITQSPKYLFRKEGQNVTLSCEQNLNHDAMYWYRQDPGQGLRLIYYSQIVNDFQKGDIAEGYSVSREKKESFPLTVTSAQKNPTAFYLCASTPQNRVDQPQHFGDGTRLSIL.

V usage is TRBV4-3 and J usage is TRBJ1-1, with a tentative D call TRBD1 (6 bases). The CDR3 contains 19 residues. CDR1 is LGHNA, CDR2 YSLEER, per germline. V was pared by 3 bases and J by 5 bases, with 28 bases between. The CDR3 bases are TGCGCCAGCAGCCACCCGGCAGTTAACGGGGGGCGAGTGGGGACTGAAGCTTTCTTT. Translation: CASSHPAVNGGRVGTEAFF.

V gene TRBV7-8 combines with J gene TRBJ1-2; 9 nucleotides align to TRBD1. Germline values: CDR1 SGHVS, CDR2 FQNEAQ. V lost 7 bases, J lost 0 bases, and 6 bases stayed unmatched. The CDR3 runs to 15 residues. CDR3 bases: TGTGCCAGCACGGACAGGGGTCTAGCTAACTATGGCTACACCTTC. Residues: CASTDRGLANYGYTF.

The chain uses TRBV7-2 and TRBJ1-5, with TRBD1 as a possible D gene (6 bases). The V gene lost 2 bases and the J gene lost 0 bases, with 11 bases spanning the gap. The V gene's germline CDR1 is SGHTA and CDR2 FQGNSA. The CDR3 spans 16 residues. CDR3 bases: TGTGCCAGCAGCTTAAGGGGGTCCAATAGCAATCAGCCCCAGCATTTT. Residues: CASSLRGSNSNQPQHF.